This passage covers 28 T cell receptor beta chains from one sample sequenced in a study of Ad26.COV2.S vaccination and SARS-CoV-2 variants listed by TCRdb under 2021. What this sample's treatment or condition label stands for: roughly 18 received Ad26.COV2.S at low or high dose, single or two shots; 5 received placebo; per-sample allocation not given. For vaccine and placebo recipients, repertoires were sequenced using samples collected on day 63 after the first injection. The library relied on the immunoSEQ multiplex PCR assay. TCRdb took this table from immuneACCESS and kept in-frame rearrangements with V and J called. Such tables lack part of the clones; where checked against another copy, unresolved V genes explain under half of the gap, and the rest is unexplained. Recorded for this sample are more than 300,000 clones; 88% of them occurred a single time. The ten largest make up 6.4% of the sample.

This specimen consisted of peripheral blood, obtained in a trial of Ad26.COV2.S vaccine versus placebo. These receptors were obtained from a person between 18 and 60 years old who received the Ad26.COV2.S COVID-19 vaccine or a placebo.

The J gene is TRBJ1-1, the V gene TRBV18, with a tentative D call TRBD1 (6 bases). Germline lookup yields CDR1 KGHSH and CDR2 LQKENI. The CDR3 sequence is 14 residues long. Trimming took 1 base from V and 6 from J, leaving 12 bases between them. The CDR3 protein is CASSPLKDRAEAFF. In nucleotides, the CDR3 is TGTGCCAGCTCACCACTGAAGGACAGAGCTGAAGCTTTCTTT.

The V gene is TRBV3-1 (or the pseudogene TRBV3-2), the J gene TRBJ1-1, with D tentatively TRBD1 (6 bases). V was pared by 0 bases and J by 6 bases, with 11 bases between. The CDR3 sequence is 14 residues long. CDR1 and CDR2 from the germline V gene are LGHDT and YNNKEL (reference sequence). The CDR3 sequence: CASSQDNRVSEAFF. For the CDR3, the DNA is TGTGCCAGCAGCCAAGATAACAGGGTCTCTGAAGCTTTCTTT.

This chain links TRBV30 with TRBJ2-7; D tentatively reads TRBD1 or TRBD2 (6 bases each). The V gene lost 5 bases and the J gene lost 3 bases, with 8 bases spanning the gap. Germline V gene sequence: CDR1 GTSNPN, CDR2 SVGIG (reference sequence). The CDR3 covers 11 residues. CDR3 in amino acids: CAWGGGYEQYF. CDR3 nucleotides: TGTGCCTGGGGAGGGGGCTACGAGCAGTACTTC.

The V call is TRBV30, the J call TRBJ1-3; the D is unclear. Trimming took 2 bases from V and 0 from J, leaving 8 bases between them. CDR3 length: 14 residues. Germline assignment: CDR1 GTSNPN and CDR2 SVGIG (reference sequence). CDR3 protein: CAWSSGDSGNTIYF. The DNA of the CDR3 is TGTGCCTGGAGTTCAGGCGACTCTGGAAACACCATATATTTT.

The chain couples TRBV12-1 to TRBJ2-7; TRBD1, the table's D call, lacks a check against the DNA. TRBV12-1 is assigned pseudogene status. CDR3 length equals 18 residues. CDR3 sequence: CASPLGGQGRFPSYEQYF. For the CDR3, the DNA is TGTGCCAGCCCCCTGGGGGGACAGGGCCGATTTCCCTCCTACGAGCAGTACTTC.

This clone was recorded only once. V gene TRBV14 combines with J gene TRBJ2-3, with D perhaps matching TRBD2 (5 bases). Deletions cut 3 bases from V and 6 bases from J, with 7 bases between. The CDR3 totals 12 residues. The germline CDR1 and CDR2 sequences are SGHDN and FVKESK. The CDR3: CASSHRGDTQYF. The CDR3 bases are TGTGCCAGCAGCCATCGAGGGGATACGCAGTATTTT.

Remarks on this clone: One junction end disagrees with the germline gene, perhaps due to a read error. V usage is TRBV5-8 and J usage is TRBJ2-7; TRBD2 might be the D (7 bases). The CDR3 covers 12 residues. Germline CDR1 is SGHTS and CDR2 is YDEGEE. CDR3 residues: CASSLAAGAHGF. DNA of the CDR3: TGTGCCAGCAGCTTGGCTGCGGGGGCCCACGGCTTC.

This sequence joins TRBV4-1 and TRBJ2-1, with 12 positions matching TRBD2. The CDR3 extends over 18 amino acids. J was trimmed by 3 bases and V by 2 bases; bases with no gene match: 8. Germline V lookup: CDR1 MGHRA, CDR2 YSYEKL. The CDR3 DNA reads as TGCGCCAGCAGCCAACAATCTAGCGGGGGGGCTTACTACAATGAGCAGTTCTTC. Amino acids: CASSQQSSGGAYYNEQFF.

Notes on this clone: Germline and junction disagree at one end, which may indicate a read error. The chain is built from TRBV7-7 and TRBJ2-1; D is unclear. Germline V CDR1 and CDR2: SSHAT, FNYEAQ (reference sequence). CDR3 length: 15 amino acids. The CDR3 protein is CASSLPGSSYNEQFF. Written as DNA, the CDR3 is TGTGCTAGCAGCTTACCGGGCAGTTCCTACAATGAGCAGTTCTTC.

This clone was observed once. V gene TRBV7-3 combines with J gene TRBJ2-5; 7 bases map to TRBD1. The CDR3 runs to 14 residues. Looked up from germline, CDR1 is SGHTA and CDR2 is FQGTGA. J lost 9 bases, V lost 3 bases, and 10 bases had no gene match. Written as DNA, the CDR3 is TGTGCCAGCAGCTTGGACAGGACCACGGGGTCCCAGTACTTC. Protein sequence: CASSLDRTTGSQYF.

The chain employs TRBV9 and TRBJ1-2, with D hard to call. The CDR3 has 14 amino acids. V lost 4 bases, J lost 4 bases, and 14 bases lay in between. Per the germline V gene, CDR1 is SGDLS and CDR2 is YYNGEE. In DNA form, the CDR3 reads TGTGCCAGCAGCCCCCTTGGTACGGGCTATGGCTACACCTTC. Its protein is CASSPLGTGYGYTF.

The chain combines TRBV7-2 with TRBJ1-4; no firm D call. Germline values: CDR1 SGHTA, CDR2 FQGNSA. CDR3 length: 15 residues. V lost 5 bases and J lost 1, with 11 bases in between. The CDR3 bases are TGTGCCAGCAGCCCTAACAGCCAAACTAATGAAAAACTGTTTTTT. This translates into CASSPNSQTNEKLFF.

The chain combines TRBV7-2 with TRBJ2-3; D gene ambiguous. V dropped 1 base and J dropped 5 bases, with 4 bases sitting between them. CDR1 and CDR2 from the germline V gene are SGHTA and FQGNSA. The CDR3 runs to 12 residues. CDR3 sequence: CASSLVGDTQYF. CDR3 bases: TGTGCCAGCAGCTTAGTAGGAGATACGCAGTATTTT.

The V call is TRBV7-9, the J call TRBJ2-1; the match to TRBD2 covers 8 bases. The CDR3 is 17 amino acids. Germline V lookup: CDR1 SEHNR, CDR2 FQNEAQ (reference sequence). Trimming took 1 base from V and 0 from J; bases not matched to a gene: 5. The CDR3: CASSLGSGNPSYNEQFF. The CDR3 DNA follows: TGTGCCAGCAGCTTAGGTAGCGGGAACCCCTCCTACAATGAGCAGTTCTTC.

This clone was detected only once. The V and J genes are TRBV11-2 and TRBJ2-7; D is undetermined. This CDR3 has 12 residues. Trimming shortened V by 3 bases and J by 1 base, and 4 bases separated the two germline ends. CDR1 SGHAT and CDR2 FQNNGV come from the germline V gene. The CDR3 DNA follows: TGTGCCAGCAGCTTCGGGTCCTACGAGCAGTACTTC. Encoded protein: CASSFGSYEQYF.

V gene TRBV18 combines with J gene TRBJ1-4; D is unclear. Germline CDR1 KGHSH, CDR2 LQKENI. The length of the CDR3 is 13 residues. V was clipped by 3 bases and J by 8 bases, with 10 bases between them. CDR3 in amino acids: CASSPSMGEKLFF. CDR3 sequence (DNA): TGTGCCAGCTCACCGAGCATGGGAGAAAAACTGTTTTTT.

This clone appeared once. The chain carries TRBV6-5 and TRBJ1-2, with D perhaps TRBD1 (5 bases). V was shortened by 6 bases and J by 4 bases, with 12 bases between the two germline ends. Germline-derived CDR1 and CDR2 are MNHEY and SVGAGI. The CDR3 is made up of 13 amino acids. CDR3 protein: CASSLDGTYGYTF. The CDR3 DNA follows: TGTGCCAGCAGCCTTGACGGGACCTATGGCTACACCTTC.

This sequence joins TRBV7-2 and TRBJ1-1, with D uncertain. V lost 1 base, J lost 1 base, and 7 bases lay in between. CDR1 is SGHTA, CDR2 FQGNSA, per germline. CDR3 size: 14 residues. This CDR3 is CASSLEGTNTEAFF. The CDR3, as DNA: TGTGCCAGCAGCTTAGAGGGCACGAACACTGAAGCTTTCTTT.

The rearrangement uses TRBV3-1 (or the pseudogene TRBV3-2) and TRBJ1-6; D gene ambiguous. CDR3 length: 18 residues. Germline V gene lookup returns CDR1 LGHDT and CDR2 YNNKEL (reference sequence). Deletions cut 2 bases from V and 9 bases from J, with 23 bases between. The CDR3 DNA reads TGTGCCAGCAGCCAAAACGGGGATAGGTTTGGACGAGGTTCACCCCTCCACTTT. Translation: CASSQNGDRFGRGSPLHF.

The chain carries TRBV5-6 and TRBJ1-3, with TRBD1 matching 8 bases. CDR3 length: 15 amino acids. Germline V gene lookup returns CDR1 SGHDT and CDR2 YYEEEE. The V segment lost 4 bases and the J segment 3 bases; nucleotides outside the gene matches: 6. The CDR3 nucleotides are TGTGCCAGCAGCCCCGCAGGGGGCTTTGGAAACACCATATATTTT. It encodes CASSPAGGFGNTIYF.

V usage is TRBV30 and J usage is TRBJ2-2, with 9 positions matching TRBD1. V gave up 7 bases and J gave up 3 bases; unmatched junction bases: 15. The germline V gene has CDR1 GTSNPN and CDR2 SVGIG (reference sequence). There are 17 residues in the CDR3. CDR3 amino acids: CALTRDRVSRDTGELFF. CDR3 sequence (DNA): TGTGCCTTAACCCGGGACAGGGTGTCACGGGACACCGGGGAGCTGTTTTTT.

The CDR3: CASSLEGAGGYTF. DNA for the CDR3: TGTGCCAGCAGTTTAGAGGGGGCGGGGGGCTACACCTTC. This chain connects TRBV27 to TRBJ1-2; 7 nucleotides agree with TRBD1. From germline, CDR1 is MNHEY and CDR2 SMNVEV (reference sequence). With V trimmed by 2 bases and J by 8 bases, 5 bases remained unmatched. CDR3 length: 13 residues.

The genes are TRBV7-2 and TRBJ2-7, with D hard to call. Trimming stripped 1 base from V and 1 base from J, with 8 bases between. Germline values: CDR1 SGHTA, CDR2 FQGNSA. CDR3 length: 14 residues. The CDR3: CASSLVSGSYEQYF. For the CDR3, the DNA is TGTGCCAGCAGCTTAGTATCTGGGTCCTACGAGCAGTACTTC.

The chain employs TRBV5-6 and TRBJ1-5; 11 bases are shared with TRBD1. J gave up 6 bases and V 4 bases, and 6 bases lay outside the gene matches. CDR1 is SGHDT and CDR2 is YYEEEE in the germline V gene. This CDR3 contains 15 residues. CDR3 amino acids: CASSPGQGVGQPQHF. DNA of the CDR3: TGTGCCAGCAGCCCGGGACAGGGGGTAGGTCAGCCCCAGCATTTT.

The chain couples TRBV9 to TRBJ1-3; TRBD1 matches at 7 bases. This CDR3 region has 17 residues. Germline CDR1 reads SGDLS; CDR2 reads YYNGEE. V dropped 0 bases and J dropped 4; count of bases not matched to a gene: 10. In DNA, the CDR3 is TGTGCCAGCAGCGTAGCCCCGGGACAGTTACCCGGAAACACCATATATTTT. Translated: CASSVAPGQLPGNTIYF.

In regard to this clone: Other DNA sequences of this sample code for an identical CDR3. The chain is built from TRBV7-9 and TRBJ1-1; D is unresolved. Germline assignment: CDR1 SEHNR and CDR2 FQNEAQ (reference sequence). CDR3 size: 13 residues. Deletions cut 6 bases from V and 0 bases from J, with 8 bases between. CDR3: CASSSAVNTEAFF. In DNA form, the CDR3 reads TGTGCCAGCAGTTCGGCGGTGAACACTGAAGCTTTCTTT. The entire variable domain, with the rest obtained from reference TRBV7-9 and TRBJ1-1, is as follows: DTGVSQNPRHKITKRGQNVTFRCDPISEHNRLYWYRQTLGQGPEFLTYFQNEAQLEKSRLLSDRFSAERPKGSFSTLEIQRTEQGDSAMYLCASSSAVNTEAFFGQGTRLTVV.

The CDR3 reads CASGLLTGRWGGYTF. The CDR3 DNA follows: TGTGCCAGCGGACTTTTAACAGGCCGATGGGGGGGCTACACCTTC. V usage is TRBV28 and J usage is TRBJ1-2, with D perhaps TRBD1 (5 bases). V dropped 8 bases and J dropped 8 bases, with 24 bases sitting between them. Germline lookup yields CDR1 MDHEN and CDR2 SYDVKM. The CDR3 contains 15 residues.

In regard to this clone: Other nucleotide sequences from this sample produce the same CDR3. The chain joins TRBV29-1 to TRBJ1-1; TRBD1 might be the D (5 bases). Looked up from germline, CDR1 is SQVTM and CDR2 is ANQGSEA. The CDR3 has 11 residues. V lost 5 bases to trimming and J lost 5 bases, with 9 bases between them. The CDR3: CSVTRVTEAFF. The CDR3 DNA reads as TGCAGCGTTACCAGGGTTACTGAAGCTTTCTTT.